This is a list of T cell receptor beta chains from one sample in a study of graft-versus-host responses after intestinal transplantation. Sequenced by immunoSEQ multiplex PCR; TCRdb stores in-frame clones only, minus some. The table has more than 9,000 clones, 78% seen once. This specimen consisted of ileum tissue, obtained 527 days after intestinal transplant. The receptors originated from a human patient who received an intestinal transplant, so some T cells may come from the graft donor. Each CDR3 is given with its conserved first and last residue. The order of the fields is V gene, J gene, CDR3 protein.

TRBV6-5,TRBJ1-4,CASSLRDVTNEKLFF
TRBV28,TRBJ2-7,CASSVGQGGGYEQYF
TRBV21-1,TRBJ2-1,CASRLVLATHSDNEQFF
TRBV19,TRBJ1-2,CASSIPIKNRGSGYTF
TRBV5-6,TRBJ1-2,CASSLDKAVRGYTF
TRBV19,TRBJ2-2,CASSMGNRGNTGELFF
TRBV5-6,TRBJ1-2,CASSLVEGSRNGYTF
TRBV21-1,TRBJ2-7,CASSKEVAGGDQYEQYF
TRBV14,TRBJ1-4,CASSQGRFATNEKLFF
TRBV15,TRBJ2-3,CATGFSGRASTDTQYF
TRBV7-2,TRBJ2-3,CASSFLGGADTQYF
TRBV30,TRBJ1-6,CAWRAEKGSPLHF
TRBV19,TRBJ2-1,CASSYGQYNEQFF
TRBV15,TRBJ1-5,CATSRDPGNQPQHF
TRBV6-5,TRBJ2-7,CASSLNRGAPYEQYF
TRBV5-1,TRBJ2-4,CASRFERVGDIQYF
TRBV7-2,TRBJ2-2,CASSFGILAGVTGELFF
TRBV9,TRBJ2-5,CASSAAGWQETQYF
TRBV5-5,TRBJ1-2,CASSLVVGADYGYTF
TRBV7-2,TRBJ1-2,CASSLDVVRGNNYGYTF
TRBV30,TRBJ2-1,CAGSGLAGALDEQFF
TRBV12-5,TRBJ2-1,CASGLAGLNEQFF
TRBV23-1,TRBJ1-4,CASGSSQPVRVGGEKLFF
TRBV7-3,TRBJ2-7,CASRWGEQYF
TRBV7-8,TRBJ2-5,CASSLWDGTGLETQYF
TRBV5-1,TRBJ1-2,CASSSNPPQGRGSGYTF